The 13 T cell receptor beta chains reported below all come from one sample, sequenced in a study of response to subunit inactivated influenza vaccine. TCRdb reprocessed the RT-PCR reads with MiXCR, giving one entry per CDR3 protein. The repertoire consists of around 850,000 distinct CDR3 sequences, with less than 20% occurring once and the leading ten covering 11%. The material sequenced was PBMCs from blood, taken 5 days after vaccination. The receptors shown here come from a man aged 45-60 years who received an inactivated influenza vaccine.

This clonotype was seen many times. This chain uses TRBV28 with TRBJ2-7; D possibly corresponds to TRBD1 (5 bases). The CDR3 spans 14 residues. Trimming took off 1 base at V and 1 base at J, with 8 bases between the two ends. CDR1 MDHEN and CDR2 SYDVKM come from the germline V gene. CDR3 coding DNA: TGTGCCAGCAGTTTATTTCCAGGGTCCTACGAGCAGTACTTC. Its protein product is CASSLFPGSYEQYF.

This clonotype was detected ten times or more. The V and J genes are TRBV4-2 and TRBJ2-1; 9 bases map to TRBD2. This CDR3 is built from 18 residues. The germline V gene has CDR1 LGHNA and CDR2 YNFKEQ. The V and J ends lost 6 bases and 2 bases, in that order; junction bases with no gene match: 14. The chain's CDR3 is CASRMVASGEPAYNEQFF. Written as DNA, the CDR3 is TGTGCCAGCAGGATGGTGGCTAGCGGGGAGCCGGCCTACAATGAGCAGTTCTTC.

This clonotype was found a few times. The chain is built from TRBV7-9 and TRBJ1-6, with 8 bases that match TRBD1. Germline V gives CDR1 SEHNR, CDR2 FQNEAQ (reference sequence). The CDR3 extends over 13 amino acids. The ends lost 7 bases at V and 9 bases at J; junction bases unmatched: 5. CDR3 sequence reads: CASTDRESSPLHF. The CDR3 DNA reads TGTGCCAGCACGGACAGGGAGAGTTCACCCCTCCACTTT.

This clonotype appeared many times. The rearrangement joins TRBV4-3 to TRBJ2-5; 11 positions agree with TRBD2. The CDR3 spans 18 residues. Unmatched junction bases numbered 14, after V lost 1 base and J lost 7 bases. Germline CDR1 and CDR2: LGHNA and YSLEER. The CDR3 loop reads CASSQVLAGGSNKGTQYF. For the CDR3, the DNA is TGCGCCAGCAGCCAAGTTCTAGCGGGGGGTTCCAATAAAGGGACCCAGTACTTC.

This clonotype was observed a handful of times. The genes are TRBV6-2 or TRBV6-3 and TRBJ2-1; 7 bases agree with TRBD1. Germline V lookup: CDR1 MNHEY, CDR2 SVGEGT. Germline trimming cut 4 bases from V and 0 bases from J; bases unmatched to any gene: 15. The CDR3 sequence is 19 residues long. In DNA form, the CDR3 reads TGTGCCAGCAGTTTTTTGACAGGGTCGAGTCTTGGCTCCTACAATGAGCAGTTCTTC. This encodes CASSFLTGSSLGSYNEQFF.

The chain has TRBV19 and TRBJ1-5; D is undetermined. Germline CDR1 reads LNHDA; CDR2 reads SQIVND (reference sequence). The CDR3 spans 13 residues. The V gene lost 6 bases and the J gene lost 0 bases, with 6 bases spanning the gap. The CDR3 protein is CASSHYSNQPQHF. The CDR3 DNA sequence: TGTGCCAGTAGCCATTATAGCAATCAGCCCCAGCATTTT.

This clonotype was counted between two and nine times. This chain uses TRBV20-1 with TRBJ1-1; D gene ambiguous. CDR1 and CDR2 (germline): DFQATT, SNEGSKA (reference sequence). Trimming took 3 bases from V and 0 from J, leaving 5 bases between them. The CDR3 loop spans 12 amino acids. The CDR3 DNA is TGCAGTGCTAGGCTGGTGAACACTGAAGCTTTCTTT. It is translated as CSARLVNTEAFF.

There are a few counts of this clonotype. This sequence joins TRBV29-1 and TRBJ2-5; D may be TRBD2 (5 bases). Germline loops: CDR1 SQVTM, CDR2 ANQGSEA. Trimming removed 5 bases at V and 2 bases at J, with 6 bases between. This CDR3 region has 11 residues. As DNA, the CDR3 is TGCAGCGTTAGCGGACAAGAGACCCAGTACTTC. This translates into CSVSGQETQYF. Drawing the rest from reference TRBV29-1 and TRBJ2-5, the complete variable domain is SAVISQKPSRDICQRGTSLTIQCQVDSQVTMMFWYRQQPGQSLTLIATANQGSEATYESGFVIDKFPISRPNLTFSTLTVSNMSPEDSSIYLCSVSGQETQYFGPGTRLLVL.

The V gene is TRBV5-1, the J gene TRBJ2-5; 9 nucleotides agree with TRBD2. J was trimmed by 5 bases and V by 4 bases; bases with no gene match: 6. This CDR3 spans 14 amino acids. Germline V gene lookup returns CDR1 SGHRS and CDR2 YFSETQ. The CDR3 nucleotides read TGCGCCAGCAGCGAAGGCGGGAGGGAGGAGACCCAGTACTTC. This encodes CASSEGGREETQYF.

This clonotype was detected only a few times. The chain recombines TRBV7-3 with TRBJ2-1; 7 bases align to TRBD2. Trimming removed 6 bases from V and 4 bases from J; junction bases left unmatched: 9. The CDR3 covers 15 residues. Germline CDR1 is SGHTA and CDR2 is FQGTGA. The CDR3 DNA follows: TGTGCCAGCAGGCAGGCGGGAGCCGTGTACAATGAGCAGTTCTTC. Its protein product is CASRQAGAVYNEQFF.

The rearrangement uses TRBV28 and TRBJ1-5; no firm D call. CDR3 length: 16 residues. The germline V and J ends were trimmed by 3 bases and 4 bases, with 16 bases remaining between them. The germline gives CDR1 MDHEN, CDR2 SYDVKM. The CDR3 coding sequence is TGTGCCAGCAGTTTCTCTTTACCCGACGGGAATCAGCCCCAGCATTTT. Protein: CASSFSLPDGNQPQHF.

This clonotype was recorded many times. V is TRBV7-8 and J is TRBJ2-1; D may be TRBD2 (6 bases). V lost 1 base, J lost 10 bases, and 14 bases lay in between. The CDR3 spans 14 residues. Germline values: CDR1 SGHVS, CDR2 FQNEAQ. CDR3 nucleotides: TGTGCCAGCAGCTTAGGTTGGCTGGCGGGGGAGCAGTTCTTC. It codes for CASSLGWLAGEQFF.

This clonotype was picked up many times. The gene calls are TRBV24-1 and TRBJ2-3, with D possibly being TRBD1 (5 bases). The CDR3 has 15 residues. The V end was cut by 1 base, the J end by 0 bases, with 7 bases between. The germline CDR1 and CDR2 sequences are KGHDR and SFDVKD. The CDR3 coding sequence is TGTGCCACCAGTGATTTCAAGGGGAGCACAGATACGCAGTATTTT. It encodes CATSDFKGSTDTQYF.